This T cell receptor beta chain was captured in a study of PD-1 blockade in mismatch repair-deficient tumors. Study-level points and caveats: Tumor-resident clones, often absent from pretreatment blood, expanded after pembrolizumab and then contracted.

Assay: immunoSEQ multiplex PCR; the TCRdb copy retains only in-frame clones and omits some. The sample lists tens of thousands of clones; around 79% were seen once. This CDR3 is built from 18 residues. After removal of 0 bases from V and 5 bases from J, the junction contained 8 bases not matched to a gene. In germline, CDR1 is WNHNN, CDR2 SYGVQD (reference sequence). This clone was found many times. Its target is unknown. All patients were mismatch repair deficient, assessed by either PCR or immunohistochemistry. The rearrangement links TRBV10-1 to TRBJ2-5; 14 positions agree with TRBD2. This specimen consisted of peripheral blood, obtained 4 weeks after starting pembrolizumab. The receptor was derived from an adult with mismatch repair-deficient cancer. The CDR3 loop is CASSESIGTSGSEETQYF. The CDR3 region has the DNA TGCGCCAGCAGTGAGTCGATTGGGACTAGCGGGAGCGAGGAGACCCAGTACTTC.